Listed below are T cell receptor beta chains from one sample, sequenced in a study of T cell responses to AZD1222 COVID-19 vaccine. Assay used: immunoSEQ multiplex PCR; TCRdb lists only in-frame clones, some missing. Here the sample spans around 150,000 clones, roughly nine tenths being singletons. Source: peripheral blood, taken on day 0 of AZD1222 vaccination. All receptors derive from an adult in good health. CDR3s include the opening cysteine and the closing phenylalanine or tryptophan. The order of the fields is J gene, clone size, D gene, V gene, CDR3 DNA, CDR3 protein. D genes are given only for firm matches. For some rows the clone size is stated as once, few or many, or as a class when expanded; others skip it.

TRBJ2-5 - TRBD2 TRBV7-9 TGTGCCAGCAGCTTACCCCCCGGGGCGGGAGGGCCACTTGAGACCCAGTACTTC CASSLPPGAGGPLETQYF
TRBJ2-3 - - TRBV6-1 TGTGCCAGCAGTGAACGGGTGGACACAGATACGCAGTATTTT CASSERVDTDTQYF
TRBJ2-7 - - TRBV5-4 TGTGCCAGCAGCTCAAGGGCAGGGTCGTTTTTCGAGCAGTACTTC CASSSRAGSFFEQYF
TRBJ2-7 - - TRBV5-1 TGCGCCAGCAAGATAGGACAGACTACCTACGAGCAGTACTTC CASKIGQTTYEQYF
TRBJ1-5 - TRBD1 TRBV27 TGTGCCAGCAGATCAGGGGGCGGGCAGCCCCAGCATTTT CASRSGGGQPQHF
TRBJ1-5 - - TRBV12-3/TRBV12-4 TGTGCCAGCAGTTTTGGCAATCAGCCCCAGCATTTT CASSFGNQPQHF
TRBJ1-4 - - TRBV24-1 TGTGCCACCAGTGATTTGAGGGGCGGGAATGAAAAACTGTTTTTT CATSDLRGGNEKLFF
TRBJ1-1 - - TRBV6-1 TGTGCCAGCAGTGAAGGAAAACAGAGGAACACTGAAGCTTTCTTT CASSEGKQRNTEAFF
TRBJ2-1 - TRBD2 TRBV5-4 TGTGCGTCAGAGGGGCCGGGAGGGTACGATGAGCAGTTCTTC CASEGPGGYDEQFF
TRBJ2-1 - TRBD1 TRBV7-3 TGTGCCAGCTCCCTGGACAGGGGGGGAACCAATGAGCAGTTCTTC CASSLDRGGTNEQFF
TRBJ2-2 - TRBD2 TRBV2 TGTGCCAGCATGGGACTAGCGAACACCGGGGAGCTGTTTTTT CASMGLANTGELFF
TRBJ1-2 - - TRBV5-1 TGCGCCAGCAGCTTAGAAGGTGGCGGCTACACCTTC CASSLEGGGYTF
TRBJ2-7 - - TRBV19 TGTGCCAGTAGTATAGAGGGGGACGGCACCTACGAGCAGTACTTC CASSIEGDGTYEQYF
TRBJ2-5 - - TRBV19 TGTGCCAGTTCGGCGAACAGGGAGGGAGAGACCCAGTACTTC CASSANREGETQYF
TRBJ2-3 - - TRBV6-1 TGTGCCAGCAGTGAGGGGACCGGGGCCACAGATACGCAGTATTTT CASSEGTGATDTQYF
TRBJ2-1 - - TRBV6-5 TGTGCCAGCAGCCCGAGGCCGTCGGACTGGAATGAGCAGTTCTTC CASSPRPSDWNEQFF
TRBJ2-7 few - TRBV4-2 TGTGCCAGCAGCCAAGGAGGTTCCTACGAGCAGTACTTC CASSQGGSYEQYF
TRBJ1-2 - - TRBV4-1 TGCGCCAGCAGCCAAGAGTTGGGGTATGGCTACACCTTC CASSQELGYGYTF
TRBJ1-1 - - TRBV29-1 TGCAGCGTTGATTCTCCGGGAAGCACTGAAGCTTTCTTT CSVDSPGSTEAFF
TRBJ2-7 few - TRBV11-2 TGTGCCAGCAGCCTATACAGGGATTCCTACGAGCAGTACTTC CASSLYRDSYEQYF
TRBJ1-6 - TRBD1 TRBV30 TGTGCCTGGGCGACAGGGAGGGATTCACCCCTCCACTTT CAWATGRDSPLHF